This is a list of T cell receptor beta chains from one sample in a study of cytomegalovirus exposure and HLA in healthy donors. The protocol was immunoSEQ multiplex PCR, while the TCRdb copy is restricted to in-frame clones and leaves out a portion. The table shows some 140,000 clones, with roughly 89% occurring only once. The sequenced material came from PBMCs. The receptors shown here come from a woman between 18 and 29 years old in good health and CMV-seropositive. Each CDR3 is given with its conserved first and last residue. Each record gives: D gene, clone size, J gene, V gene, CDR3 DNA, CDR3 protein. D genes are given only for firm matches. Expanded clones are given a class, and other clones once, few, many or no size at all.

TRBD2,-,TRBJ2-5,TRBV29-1,TGCAGCGTTGAAGAAGGGCTAGCGGGCGATCCAGAGACCCAGTACTTC,CSVEEGLAGDPETQYF
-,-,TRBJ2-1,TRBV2,TGTGCCAGCAGTGCCGGCAGGGTCAATGAGCAGTTCTTC,CASSAGRVNEQFF
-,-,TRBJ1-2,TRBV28,TGTGCCAGCAGTCCTCTTGGGGGGGTCTATGGCTACACCTTC,CASSPLGGVYGYTF
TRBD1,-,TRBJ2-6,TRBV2,TGTGCCAGCAGTTCAGCACAGGGGGCCAGCTCTGGGGCCAACGTCCTGACTTTC,CASSSAQGASSGANVLTF
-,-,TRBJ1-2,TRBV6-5,TGTGCCAGCAGTTACTCTGGGGGGATCTATGGCTACACCTTC,CASSYSGGIYGYTF
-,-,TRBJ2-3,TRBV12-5,TGTGCTAGTGGTAAGGGTGGAGGAGCAGATACGCAGTATTTT,CASGKGGGADTQYF
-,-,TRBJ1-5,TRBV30,TGTGCCTGGAGTCCTAGGGGGATTTACAATCAGCCCCAGCATTTT,CAWSPRGIYNQPQHF
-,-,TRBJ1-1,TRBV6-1,TGTGTCAGCAGTGGTGGGGGCAGGGCTGGGCAATTT,CVSSGGGRAGQF
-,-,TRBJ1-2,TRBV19,TGTGCCAGTAGTATAGGAAACTTTCCTAACTATGGCTACACCTTC,CASSIGNFPNYGYTF
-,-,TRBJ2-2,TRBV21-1,TGTGCCAGCAGCCCTCGAGGGAGACTAACCGGGGAGCTGTTTTTT,CASSPRGRLTGELFF
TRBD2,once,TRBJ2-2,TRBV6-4,TGTGCCAGTCGGGGGGGGAACACCGGGGAGCTGTTTTTT,CASRGGNTGELFF
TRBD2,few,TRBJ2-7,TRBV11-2,TGTGCCAGCAGTTGGGGGACTAGCGTGCACGAGCAGTACTTC,CASSWGTSVHEQYF
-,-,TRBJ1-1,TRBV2,TGTGCCAGCAGTGATCTACAGACCACTGAAGCTTTCTTT,CASSDLQTTEAFF
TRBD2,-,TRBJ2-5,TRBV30,TGTGCCTGGAGAGGGAGGGGCGGGGGACCTCGAGAGACCCAGTACTTC,CAWRGRGGGPRETQYF
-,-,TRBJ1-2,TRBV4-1,TGCGCCAGCAGCCCTACAGGGAACTATGGCTACACCTTC,CASSPTGNYGYTF
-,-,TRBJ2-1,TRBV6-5,TGTGCCAGCAGTCGACAAGGAGGCTACAATGAGCAGTTCTTC,CASSRQGGYNEQFF
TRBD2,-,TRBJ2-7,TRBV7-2,TGTGCCAGCAGCTTACTAGCGGGGGATTACGAGCAGTACTTC,CASSLLAGDYEQYF
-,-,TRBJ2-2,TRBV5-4,TGTGCCAGCAGCTTATTCGACAGGTTCACCGGGGAGCTGTTTTTT,CASSLFDRFTGELFF
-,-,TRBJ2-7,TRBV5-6,TGTGCCAGCAGCTACCGGGTTACCGCCTACGAGCAGTACTTC,CASSYRVTAYEQYF
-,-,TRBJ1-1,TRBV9,TGTGCCAGCAGCGTAGCGCGAGCCACTGAAGCTTTCTTT,CASSVARATEAFF
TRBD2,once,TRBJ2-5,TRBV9,TGTGCCAGCAGCGTCGGTGCGGGGGGGCAGGGAGAGACCCAGTACTTC,CASSVGAGGQGETQYF
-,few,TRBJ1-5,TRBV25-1,TGTGCCAGCAGTGAAACAGGGAATCAGCCCCAGCATTTT,CASSETGNQPQHF
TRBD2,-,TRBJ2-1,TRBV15,TGTGCCACCAGCAGAGCTACTAGCGGGGGAAGGGATGAGCAGTTCTTC,CATSRATSGGRDEQFF
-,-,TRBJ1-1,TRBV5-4,TGTGCCAGCAGCAAAGGGGACAACTGGGCTGAAGCTTTCTTT,CASSKGDNWAEAFF
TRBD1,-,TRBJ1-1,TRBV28,TGTGCCAGCAGCAACCGACAGGGGAAGTGGAACACTGAAGCTTTCTTT,CASSNRQGKWNTEAFF
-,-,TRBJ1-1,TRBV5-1,TGCGCCAGCAGCGCAGGGCCTGAAGCTTTCTTT,CASSAGPEAFF
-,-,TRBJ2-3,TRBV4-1,TGCGCCAGCAGCCAGGCTGGCCCAGATACGCAGTATTTT,CASSQAGPDTQYF
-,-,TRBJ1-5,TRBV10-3,TGTGCCATCAGTTCACAGGGTTCGGGGAATCAGCCCCAGCATTTT,CAISSQGSGNQPQHF
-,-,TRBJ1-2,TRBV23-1,TGCGCCAGCAGTCAAAATAGAGGGAAAGTGTCCTATGGCTACACCTTC,CASSQNRGKVSYGYTF
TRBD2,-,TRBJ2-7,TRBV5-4,TGTGCCAGCAGCTTGGTCTGGCGGGGGGGCCACGAGCAGTACTTC,CASSLVWRGGHEQYF
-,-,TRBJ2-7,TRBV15,TGTGCCACCAGCAGAGATACAAGATCCTACGAGCAGTACTTC,CATSRDTRSYEQYF
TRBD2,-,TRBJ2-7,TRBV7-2,TGTGCCAGCAGCTCCCTTGACCCTACTAGCGGGGGGGTCAGCGGGGAGCAGTACTTC,CASSSLDPTSGGVSGEQYF
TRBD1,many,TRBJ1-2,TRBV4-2,TGTGCCAGCAGCCAAGGCTCCGGGGACAGCGCTATGGGCTACACCTTC,CASSQGSGDSAMGYTF
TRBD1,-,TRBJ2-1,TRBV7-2,TGTGCCAGCAGCACGCAGGGGGACCTCTACAATGAGCAGTTCTTC,CASSTQGDLYNEQFF
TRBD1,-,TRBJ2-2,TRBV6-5,TGTGCCAGCAGTTACAGGGGGCCCGGGGAGCTGTTTTTT,CASSYRGPGELFF
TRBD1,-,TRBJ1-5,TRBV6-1,TGTGCCAGCCGGGACAGGGGGCTTCAGCCCCAGCATTTT,CASRDRGLQPQHF
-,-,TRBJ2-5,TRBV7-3,TGTGCCAGCAGCGCGGACCCAGGGGAGACCCAGTACTTC,CASSADPGETQYF
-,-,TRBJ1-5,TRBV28,TGTGCCAGCAGTTTTTGGGGACTACTCAAACATAGCAATCAGCCCCAGCATTTT,CASSFWGLLKHSNQPQHF
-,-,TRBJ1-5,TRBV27,TGTGCCAGCAGCCACCAAAGGGACAACCCGGGAAACAATCAGCCCCAGCATTTT,CASSHQRDNPGNNQPQHF
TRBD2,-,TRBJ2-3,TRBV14,TGTGCCAGCAGCCCGCGGGGGGCAGATACGCAGTATTTT,CASSPRGADTQYF
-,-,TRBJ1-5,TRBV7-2,TGTGCCAGCAGCTTAGTTCCCGTTAGTCAGCCCCAGCATTTT,CASSLVPVSQPQHF
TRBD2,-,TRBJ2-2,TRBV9,TGTGCCAGCAGCCCTGGGGGGGACACCGGGGAGCTGTTTTTT,CASSPGGDTGELFF
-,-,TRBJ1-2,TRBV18,TGTGCCAGCTCACCTTCGGTGGGGCAGATAGCTAACTATGGCTACACCTTC,CASSPSVGQIANYGYTF
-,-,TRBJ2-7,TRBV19,TGTGCCAGTAGTATAGAGGGGGCAGGCTTCGACGAGCAGTACTTC,CASSIEGAGFDEQYF
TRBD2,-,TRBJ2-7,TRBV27,TGTGCCAGCAGTTTATACCAGACTAGCGGGGGAAAAGAGCAGTACTTC,CASSLYQTSGGKEQYF
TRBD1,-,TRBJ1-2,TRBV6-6,TGTGCCAGCAGTTACTCCCCCGGGACAGCTTACTATGGCTACACCTTC,CASSYSPGTAYYGYTF
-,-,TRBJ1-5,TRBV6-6,TGTGCCAGCAGCGACGACACCATAATTAGCAATCAGCCCCAGCATTTT,CASSDDTIISNQPQHF
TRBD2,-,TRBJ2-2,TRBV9,TGTGCCAGCAGCCTACCGGGGGGGTCGAACACCGGGGAGCTGTTTTTT,CASSLPGGSNTGELFF